The 4 T cell receptor beta chains below all came from one sample that was sequenced in a study of T cell repertoires in cytomegalovirus infection. MiXCR, run by TCRdb on the reads, gives a single entry per CDR3 protein. Of roughly 920,000 distinct CDR3 sequences in the sample, approximately 31% were seen once. These receptors' antigens are unknown. The specimen was cultured CD8+ T cells from PBMCs, collected from culture after CMV antigen stimulation. The receptors derive from a human donor in good health (CMV status not recorded). Some clones in this sample may be carry-over from other donors' samples.

The rearrangement joins TRBV2 to TRBJ1-6; 10 positions match TRBD1. The germline V gene has CDR1 SNHLY and CDR2 FYNNEI. This CDR3 has 14 amino acids. Losses at the gene ends were 6 bases for V and 8 bases for J; bases not matched to a gene: 4. In DNA, the CDR3 is TGTGCCAGCAGAGGGACAGGGGAGGATTCACCCCTCCACTTT. Encoded protein: CASRGTGEDSPLHF. The variable domain in full, with the rest retrieved from reference TRBV2 and TRBJ1-6, is EPEVTQTPSHQVTQMGQEVILRCVPISNHLYFYWYRQILGQKVEFLVSFYNNEISEKSEIFDDQFSVERPDGSNFTLKIRSTKLEDSAMYFCASRGTGEDSPLHFGNGTRLTVT.

V and J are TRBV15 and TRBJ2-4; 9 bases map to TRBD1. V was clipped by 4 bases and J by 4 bases; unmatched bases: 2. The germline gives CDR1 LNHNV, CDR2 YYDKDF (reference sequence). This CDR3 is 14 amino acids long. Here the CDR3 DNA reads TGTGCCACCAGCACTGGGACAGGGAAAAACATTCAGTACTTC. Translated: CATSTGTGKNIQYF.

The chain couples TRBV15 to TRBJ2-2, with D unresolved. CDR1 is LNHNV and CDR2 is YYDKDF in the germline V gene (reference sequence). The CDR3 is 16 amino acids. Trimming stripped 3 bases from V and 0 bases from J, with 11 bases between. CDR3 sequence reads: CATSRVGQPNTGELFF. CDR3 in DNA: TGTGCCACCAGCAGGGTAGGGCAGCCGAACACCGGGGAGCTGTTTTTT. Looking up the rest from reference TRBV15 and TRBJ2-2 gives the full variable domain: DAMVIQNPRYQVTQFGKPVTLSCSQTLNHNVMYWYQQKSSQAPKLLFHYYDKDFNNEADTPDNFQSRRPNTSFCFLDIRSPGLGDTAMYLCATSRVGQPNTGELFFGEGSRLTVL.

This clonotype appeared a single time. The chain combines TRBV5-4 with TRBJ1-6, with D perhaps TRBD1 (6 bases). V lost 1 base and J 5 bases, leaving 16 bases between the germline ends. The CDR3 loop spans 17 amino acids. CDR1 is SGHNT and CDR2 is YYREEE in the germline V gene (reference sequence). The CDR3 reads CASSLKRERGNNSPLHF. The DNA of the CDR3 is TGTGCCAGCAGCTTGAAAAGGGAGAGGGGGAATAATTCACCCCTCCACTTT. Variable domain in full (rest from reference TRBV5-4 and TRBJ1-6): ETGVTQSPTHLIKTRGQQVTLRCSSQSGHNTVSWYQQALGQGPQFIFQYYREEENGRGNFPPRFSGLQFPNYSSELNVNALELDDSALYLCASSLKRERGNNSPLHFGNGTRLTVT.